The following is a T cell receptor beta chain sequence with its context. What it binds is not known. This specimen comes from a study of identifying expanded T cells in peripheral blood. Study-wide points: Roughly 2-week clone count variance significantly increased as total template count grew. Technical replicates showed approximately 1.2 changed clones; around two weeks around 15; four weeks 19.

The V end was cut by 6 bases, the J end by 2 bases, with 8 bases between. The CDR3 totals 13 residues. CDR1 is LNHDA and CDR2 is SQIVND in the germline V gene (reference sequence). Healthy donors had no documented immune events, such as infections, while sampled. The method was immunoSEQ multiplex PCR; TCRdb's version includes in-frame clones alone and lacks a portion of them. The profile shows 90,000 to 110,000 clones, roughly nine tenths of them singletons. The receptor was isolated from a person aged 18 to 70 in good health. Specimen: blood. V is TRBV19 and J is TRBJ1-5; unclear D gene. CDR3 loop: CASRDFGNQPQHF. The CDR3 DNA follows: TGTGCCAGTAGGGACTTCGGCAATCAGCCCCAGCATTTT.